This T cell receptor (beta chain) was sequenced for a study of T cell changes during pregnancy in multiple sclerosis. CDR1 is SGHRS and CDR2 is YFSETQ in the germline V gene. There are 16 residues in the CDR3. Trimming at V came to 0 bases and at J to 4 bases, leaving 4 bases not matched to a gene. The sample holds a few counts of this clone. Produced via immunoSEQ multiplex PCR; TCRdb's table is partial and in-frame only. The sample lists roughly 72,000 clones; about 89% were seen once. This rearrangement joins TRBV5-1 to TRBJ2-3, with TRBD2 matching 11 bases. The clonotype comes from a female donor in good health, enrolled as a control in a pregnancy study. The input for sequencing was peripheral blood, taken in the first trimester of pregnancy. The CDR3: CASSLVSGGGSDTQYF. CDR3 nucleotides: TGCGCCAGCAGCTTGGTTAGCGGGGGGGGGTCAGATACGCAGTATTTT.